This T cell receptor (beta chain) comes out of a study of early T cells in non-severe SARS-CoV-2 infection. Study details: With bulk RNA from unsorted whole blood as input, sequencing yielded unpaired chains.

The length of the CDR3 is 17 residues. Trimming stripped 1 base from V and 5 bases from J, with 18 bases between. Germline V gene data show CDR1 as SEHNR and CDR2 as FQNEAQ (reference sequence). MiXCR was run by TCRdb on the 5' RACE reads, yielding one entry per CDR3 protein. The sample holds roughly 23,000 distinct CDR3 sequences; over 5.5% are singletons and the top ten take about 14%. The table lists this clonotype with many counts. The sample here was whole blood, taken at baseline. This receptor was identified in an adult who was a healthcare worker with PCR-confirmed SARS-CoV-2 infection or an uninfected control (not recorded which). The rearrangement links TRBV7-9 to TRBJ1-5; no firm D call. The CDR3 region has the DNA TGTGCCAGCAGCTTAGAAGTTTTCGGATGGGATCATCAGCCCCAGCATTTT. Translation gives CASSLEVFGWDHQPQHF.